The 13 T cell receptor beta chains given below trace back to one sample, sequenced in a study of blood T cell repertoires in COVID-19. The repertoire was sequenced with immunoSEQ multiplex PCR; TCRdb's copy has only in-frame clones and lacks some. The sample holds 110,000 or so clones, 80% to 90% seen once. The sample taken for sequencing was peripheral blood. The receptors here all came from a woman aged 45-65 years with acute or convalescent COVID-19.

The genes are TRBV3-1 (or the pseudogene TRBV3-2) and TRBJ1-5, with D unresolved. V lost 8 bases and J 7 bases, leaving 15 bases between the germline ends. The germline CDR1 and CDR2 sequences are LGHDT and YNNKEL (reference sequence). The CDR3 runs 13 residues. The CDR3 sequence is CASSLFGGQPQHF. The CDR3 bases are TGTGCCAGCTCCCTATTCGGCGGGCAGCCCCAGCATTTT.

V usage is TRBV10-2 and J usage is TRBJ1-6, with D possibly being TRBD1 (6 bases). Per the germline V gene, CDR1 is WSHSY and CDR2 is SAAADI. Trimming stripped 3 bases from V and 7 bases from J, with 16 bases between. This CDR3 contains 16 residues. The CDR3 reads CASSDSRGGPNSPLHF. CDR3 sequence (DNA): TGCGCCAGCAGTGACTCGCGGGGGGGGCCCAATTCACCCCTCCACTTT.

The V gene is TRBV30, the J gene TRBJ1-5, with D uncertain. Germline V CDR1 and CDR2: GTSNPN, SVGIG (reference sequence). The V gene lost 3 bases and the J gene lost 6 bases, with 9 bases spanning the gap. CDR3 length equals 12 residues. CDR3 DNA sequence: TGTGCCTGGAGCGAAGCGAGTCAGCCCCAGCATTTT. Protein sequence: CAWSEASQPQHF.

This clone was counted a few times. V is TRBV6-4 and J is TRBJ1-3; D not certain. Trimming shortened V by 5 bases and J by 4 bases, and 21 bases separated the two germline ends. Germline CDR1 is MRHNA and CDR2 is SNTAGT. The CDR3 covers 17 residues. CDR3 amino acids: CASSIPSTGLGGNTIYF. In DNA form, the CDR3 reads TGTGCCAGCAGTATTCCCAGCACCGGACTAGGAGGAAACACCATATATTTT.

This rearrangement joins TRBV7-9 to TRBJ1-1; D is undetermined. Germline-derived CDR1 and CDR2 are SEHNR and FQNEAQ (reference sequence). V was clipped by 1 base and J by 0 bases, with 12 bases between them. The CDR3 is 16 amino acids. The CDR3 reads CASSLGFMALNTEAFF. The CDR3 coding sequence is TGTGCCAGCAGCTTAGGGTTTATGGCTCTGAACACTGAAGCTTTCTTT.

The chain carries TRBV10-3 and TRBJ2-7, with unresolved D. The CDR3 sequence is 12 residues long. Germline lookup yields CDR1 ENHRY and CDR2 SYGVKD. V was trimmed by 3 bases and J by 0 bases, leaving 3 bases between them. In DNA, the CDR3 is TGTGCCATCAGTGACGGCTCCTACGAGCAGTACTTC. Translating it yields CAISDGSYEQYF.

This clone was counted a single time. The chain joins TRBV7-7 to TRBJ2-5; 8 nucleotides agree with TRBD1. The CDR3 covers 13 residues. Germline-derived CDR1 and CDR2 are SSHAT and FNYEAQ (reference sequence). The V and J ends lost 4 bases and 5 bases, in that order; junction bases with no gene match: 3. CDR3 amino acids: CASSSRGPETQYF. The CDR3 nucleotides are TGTGCCAGCAGCTCCAGGGGGCCGGAGACCCAGTACTTC.

CDR3 bases: TGTGCCAGCAGGGTTCAGGACAGGGCCACAGATACGCAGTATTTT. Translated: CASRVQDRATDTQYF. This chain links TRBV2 with TRBJ2-3; TRBD1 agrees at 8 bases. Germline CDR1 reads SNHLY; CDR2 reads FYNNEI. The CDR3 is made up of 15 amino acids. V lost 6 bases to trimming and J lost 2 bases; unmatched junction nucleotides: 7.

The chain has TRBV2 and TRBJ1-2; TRBD1 matches 9 bases. There are 14 residues in the CDR3. The ends lost 8 bases at V and 2 bases at J; junction bases unmatched: 6. The germline gives CDR1 SNHLY, CDR2 FYNNEI. CDR3 in amino acids: CASVLQGANYGYTF. The DNA for the CDR3 is TGTGCCAGCGTATTACAGGGGGCCAACTATGGCTACACCTTC.

The rearrangement uses TRBV7-3 and TRBJ1-5, with D hard to call. V was clipped by 1 base and J by 5 bases, with 6 bases between them. CDR3 length equals 13 residues. Germline V gene lookup returns CDR1 SGHTA and CDR2 FQGTGA. This CDR3 reads CASSLSRDQPQHF. CDR3 nucleotide sequence: TGTGCCAGCAGCTTAAGTCGGGATCAGCCCCAGCATTTT.

V is TRBV27 and J is TRBJ2-3, with 8 positions matching TRBD2. Germline CDR1 reads MNHEY; CDR2 reads SMNVEV (reference sequence). The V and J ends lost 0 bases and 4 bases, in that order; junction bases with no gene match: 6. CDR3 length equals 16 residues. CDR3 bases: TGTGCCAGCAGTTTATCCGCGGGAGGAATGGCAGATACGCAGTATTTT. Amino acid sequence: CASSLSAGGMADTQYF.

This chain links TRBV7-3 with TRBJ2-1; TRBD2 matches 7 bases. CDR3 size: 13 residues. Germline loops: CDR1 SGHTA, CDR2 FQGTGA. J lost 10 bases, V lost 4 bases, and 7 bases had no gene match. The CDR3 loop is CASSWGLPGEQFF. CDR3 coding DNA: TGTGCCAGCAGCTGGGGACTACCTGGAGAGCAGTTCTTC.

The CDR3 DNA follows: TGTGCCAGCCATAGGGAGACCGGGGAGCTGTTTTTT. This codes for CASHRETGELFF. This sequence joins TRBV12-3 or TRBV12-4 and TRBJ2-2; possible D gene TRBD2, 5 bases. CDR3 length equals 12 residues. V dropped 8 bases and J dropped 5 bases, with 9 bases sitting between them.